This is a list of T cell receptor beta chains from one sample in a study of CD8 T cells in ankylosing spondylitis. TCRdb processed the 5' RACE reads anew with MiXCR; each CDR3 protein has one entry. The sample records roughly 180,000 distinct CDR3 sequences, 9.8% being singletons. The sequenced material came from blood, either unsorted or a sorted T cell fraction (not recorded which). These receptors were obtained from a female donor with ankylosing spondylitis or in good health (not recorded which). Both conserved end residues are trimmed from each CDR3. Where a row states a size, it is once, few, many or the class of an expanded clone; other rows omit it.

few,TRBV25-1,ASSVNSGNTIY
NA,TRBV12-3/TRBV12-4,ASSYGTGVLYEQF
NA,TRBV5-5,ASSLGFMGTEAF
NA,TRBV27,ASSPRDSRGDTQY
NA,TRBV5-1,ASSYTSGGVHEQF
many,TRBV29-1,SVGVIGHEQY
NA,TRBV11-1,ASSSGTVTEAF
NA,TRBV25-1,ASSSSLYGYT
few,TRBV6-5,ASSYIGTVYEQF
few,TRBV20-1,SATYLAGGPHEQF
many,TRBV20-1,SAKTGSYEQY
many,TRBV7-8,ASSPHIQGGQPQH
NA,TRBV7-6,ASSAHRGAEAF
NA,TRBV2,ASSEAGPVNEQF